The clone carrying this T cell receptor (beta chain) has more than one count but fewer than ten. This record belongs to a study of PD-L1 blockade in urothelial cancer. Study overall: Patients had undergone 0 to 3 prior chemotherapy regimens. Among blood samples, the median T cell count was some 140,000.

Sequenced by immunoSEQ multiplex PCR; TCRdb stores in-frame clones only, minus some. The sample contains about 32,000 clones, over 70% of which appear only once. CDR3 length equals 16 residues. The germline V gene encodes CDR1 LGHNA and CDR2 YSLEER. V lost 0 bases, J lost 4 bases, and 6 bases stayed unmatched. The source material was PBMCs, sampled around atezolizumab (anti-PD-L1) treatment. This chain joins TRBV4-3 and TRBJ2-1, with 7 positions matching TRBD2. The TCR comes from a man in his fifties or sixties with urothelial cancer. CDR3 bases: TGCGCCAGCAGCCAAGATGGCGGGAGTTTGTACAATGAGCAGTTCTTC. Amino acid sequence: CASSQDGGSLYNEQFF.